Shown below are 19 T cell receptor beta chains from a single sample sequenced in a study of regulatory T cells in long-lasting Graves disease. Documented time point: newly diagnosed GD, antithyroid drugs for less than 3 months. The TCR library was made from RNA extracted from PBMCs. For TCR beta, libraries came from iRepertoire HTBI primers and Arm-PCR of CDR3 regions. One entry per CDR3 protein, called by TCRdb with MiXCR from the multiplex PCR reads. The table shows some 250,000 distinct CDR3 sequences, with more than 15% occurring only once. This sample was also put to use in a study of T cells in Graves' hyperthyroidism and ophthalmopathy.

This material consisted of peripheral blood mononuclear cells (PBMCs), taken at new diagnosis, from a patient treated with antithyroid drugs. Every receptor here comes from a young woman with Graves disease.

This clonotype was seen repeatedly, ten times or more. This chain's CDR3 is CASTFQAGGNSPLHF. The CDR3 coding sequence is TGTGCCAGCACCTTCCAAGCTGGAGGCAATTCACCCCTCCACTTT. The chain carries TRBV6-4 and TRBJ1-6; no clear D gene. The CDR3 spans 15 residues. Trimming stripped 7 bases from V and 7 bases from J, with 17 bases between. Germline values: CDR1 MRHNA, CDR2 SNTAGT.

The genes are TRBV3-1 and TRBJ1-3; D perhaps matches TRBD1 (5 bases). Trimming took 7 bases from V and 3 from J, leaving 13 bases between them. Germline CDR1 reads LGHDT; CDR2 reads YNNKEL (reference sequence). This CDR3 is built from 14 residues. The CDR3 protein is CASNQRGGGNTIYF. The CDR3 DNA sequence: TGTGCCAGCAACCAGCGTGGGGGTGGAAACACCATATATTTT.

This clonotype came up many times. The chain carries TRBV2 and TRBJ1-4; the D gene is possibly TRBD1 (6 bases). V was clipped by 9 bases and J by 0 bases, with 11 bases between them. The germline V gene has CDR1 SNHLY and CDR2 FYNNEI. The CDR3 length is 14 residues. DNA of the CDR3: TGTGCCAGTAGAACAGGGACAACTAATGAAAAACTGTTTTTT. It encodes CASRTGTTNEKLFF.

This clonotype has a handful of counts. This chain connects TRBV6-1 to TRBJ1-6; 8 bases map to TRBD1. The CDR3 is 18 amino acids. The V gene's germline CDR1 is MNHNS and CDR2 SASEGT. The junction had 18 bases not matched to a gene; V was cut back by 6 bases and J by 8 bases. The DNA for the CDR3 is TGTGCCAGCAGCCCGGCGGACAGGGTAATTTTAAGTGATTCACCCCTCCACTTT. Translation: CASSPADRVILSDSPLHF.

The chain is built from TRBV29-1 and TRBJ2-7, with a weak D call TRBD1 (5 bases). The length of the CDR3 is 13 residues. Trimming pared 7 bases from V and 2 bases from J, leaving 15 bases between. Germline V gene lookup returns CDR1 SQVTM and CDR2 ANQGSEA. The CDR3 DNA reads as TGCAGCGCCAAGGGGCCAGGGACCTACGAGCAGTACTTC. It encodes CSAKGPGTYEQYF.

There are many counts of this clonotype. This rearrangement joins TRBV6-1 to TRBJ1-4; D not resolved. The CDR3 length is 14 residues. V lost 10 bases, J lost 2 bases, and 14 bases lay in between. In germline, CDR1 is MNHNS, CDR2 SASEGT. The CDR3 DNA reads as TGTGCCATTCAGCGAGGGTCGACTAATGAAAAACTGTTTTTT. The encoded protein is CAIQRGSTNEKLFF.

This clonotype was detected ten times or more. The J gene is TRBJ2-5, the V gene TRBV6-5; D gene unclear. The CDR3 extends over 15 amino acids. Germline loops: CDR1 MNHEY, CDR2 SVGAGI. V was clipped by 0 bases and J by 4 bases, with 12 bases between them. CDR3 loop: CASSYSVIWGETQYF. The CDR3, as DNA: TGTGCCAGCAGTTACTCTGTGATATGGGGAGAGACCCAGTACTTC.

At least ten counts were recorded for this clonotype. This chain joins TRBV5-1 and TRBJ2-3; weak D call: TRBD2 (6 bases). The CDR3 covers 14 residues. Germline V CDR1 and CDR2: SGHRS, YFSETQ. V was shortened by 3 bases and J by 6 bases, with 14 bases between the two germline ends. CDR3 sequence reads: CASSSGLGRDTQYF. Here the CDR3 DNA reads TGCGCCAGCAGCTCGGGACTTGGCAGGGATACGCAGTATTTT.

This clonotype was counted only a few times. The J gene is TRBJ2-6, the V gene TRBV7-9; D call uncertain. V lost 6 bases, J lost 1 base, and 13 bases lay in between. Looked up from germline, CDR1 is SEHNR and CDR2 is FQNEAQ (reference sequence). The CDR3 sequence is 16 residues long. The CDR3 DNA is TGTGCCAGCAGTCCTCCCCTCTCGTCTGGGGCCAACGTCCTGACTTTC. Translating it yields CASSPPLSSGANVLTF.

This clonotype was seen at least ten times. The J gene is TRBJ2-2, the V gene TRBV3-1, with 7 bases lining up with TRBD1. This CDR3 is built from 19 residues. The ends lost 0 bases at V and 0 bases at J; junction bases unmatched: 10. Per the germline V gene, CDR1 is LGHDT and CDR2 is YNNKEL (reference sequence). Here the CDR3 reads CASSQDDFDRVSNTGELFF. CDR3 sequence (DNA): TGTGCCAGCAGCCAAGATGATTTCGACAGGGTTTCGAACACCGGGGAGCTGTTTTTT.

This clonotype occurred many times. This rearrangement joins TRBV20-1 to TRBJ1-2; possible D gene TRBD1, 6 bases. The CDR3 length is 14 residues. Trimming took 6 bases from V and 4 from J, leaving 18 bases between them. The germline gives CDR1 DFQATT, CDR2 SNEGSKA (reference sequence). This CDR3 reads CSAGKQGRGYGYTF. The CDR3 DNA reads TGCAGTGCGGGGAAACAGGGCCGGGGCTATGGCTACACCTTC.

In the case of this clonotype: This may be a read error: a much more frequent sequence differs by one nucleotide. The chain carries TRBV29-1 and TRBJ2-1, with 10 bases identical to TRBD1. Trimming took 1 base from V and 13 from J; bases not matched to a gene: 13. Germline V gene sequence: CDR1 SQVTM, CDR2 ANQGSEA. The CDR3 is made up of 15 amino acids. The CDR3 loop reads CSVEGGTGVMATQFF. CDR3 in DNA: TGCAGCGTTGAAGGCGGGACAGGGGTTATGGCGACCCAGTTCTTC.

At least ten counts were recorded for this clonotype. The chain joins TRBV19 to TRBJ1-2, with D unclear. In germline, CDR1 is LNHDA, CDR2 SQIVND (reference sequence). The V and J ends lost 3 bases and 1 base respectively, with 6 bases between them. The CDR3 has 13 amino acids. The CDR3 region is CASSMEDNYGYTF. Here the CDR3 DNA reads TGTGCCAGTAGTATGGAGGATAACTATGGCTACACCTTC.

Points on this clonotype: Given a much more abundant clone one base away, this may be a read error. The rearrangement uses TRBV27 and TRBJ2-6; 7 bases are shared with TRBD1. Germline assignment: CDR1 MNHEY and CDR2 SMNVEV (reference sequence). There are 14 residues in the CDR3. The CDR3 region is CASSTGAGAYVLTF. CDR3 nucleotides: TGTGCCAGCAGTACAGGGGCTGGGGCCTACGTCCTGACTTTC.

This clonotype was seen ten or more times. The chain employs TRBV27 and TRBJ1-5; a possible D gene is TRBD1 (5 bases). The V gene's germline CDR1 is MNHEY and CDR2 SMNVEV (reference sequence). Trimming removed 6 bases from V and 7 bases from J, with 13 bases in between. This CDR3 is built from 13 residues. CDR3 sequence (DNA): TGTGCCAGCAGGAAGTGGGGGAACCAGCCCCAGCATTTT. Translating gives CASRKWGNQPQHF.

This chain links TRBV6-1 with TRBJ2-5; TRBD1 is a possible D gene (6 bases). V was clipped by 6 bases and J by 4 bases, with 18 bases between them. This CDR3 is 15 amino acids long. Germline V gene data show CDR1 as MNHNS and CDR2 as SASEGT. The CDR3 DNA follows: TGTGCCAGCAGATCATTGGGGGCCCCCCGAGAGACCCAGTACTTC. Translated, it gives CASRSLGAPRETQYF.

This clonotype has at least ten counts. The CDR3 DNA reads as TGTGCCAGCAGCCCGAGAGCCGGCAGCTCCTACGAGCAGTACTTC. Its translation: CASSPRAGSSYEQYF. The chain combines TRBV7-2 with TRBJ2-7; no firm D call. The CDR3 is made up of 15 amino acids. The germline CDR1 and CDR2 sequences are SGHTA and FQGNSA. V lost 5 bases to trimming and J lost 0 bases, with 14 bases between them.

This clonotype was observed many times. The rearrangement links TRBV19 to TRBJ1-1, with TRBD1 matching 8 bases. This CDR3 spans 15 amino acids. V gave up 4 bases and J gave up 3 bases; unmatched junction bases: 7. Germline CDR1 is LNHDA and CDR2 is SQIVND (reference sequence). The CDR3 is CASSTLQGEDTEAFF. CDR3 sequence (DNA): TGTGCCAGTAGTACCTTACAGGGGGAGGACACTGAAGCTTTCTTT. Complete variable domain (other parts from reference TRBV19 and TRBJ1-1): DGGITQSPKYLFRKEGQNVTLSCEQNLNHDAMYWYRQDPGQGLRLIYYSQIVNDFQKGDIAEGYSVSREKKESFPLTVTSAQKNPTAFYLCASSTLQGEDTEAFFGQGTRLTVV.

The chain recombines TRBV18 with TRBJ2-2; 8 bases map to TRBD1. CDR1 KGHSH and CDR2 LQKENI come from the germline V gene. Unmatched junction bases numbered 8, after V lost 0 bases and J lost 5 bases. CDR3 length: 17 residues. The DNA of the CDR3 is TGTGCCAGCTCACCACCGGCAGGGGGCGCGGGGACCGGGGAGCTGTTTTTT. Protein sequence: CASSPPAGGAGTGELFF.